These 3 T cell receptor beta chains originate from one sample sequenced in a study of identical twins. From the 5' RACE reads, TCRdb called clonotypes with MiXCR, one entry per CDR3 protein. Of roughly 770,000 distinct CDR3 sequences listed, approximately 18% are singletons. This sample was also put to use in a study of T cells expressing NK-cell markers.

The sample consisted of PBMCs. The receptors derive from a woman younger than 35 in good health.

This rearrangement joins TRBV5-5 to TRBJ1-5, with 8 nucleotides matching TRBD1. The CDR3 contains 14 residues. CDR1 is SGHKS, CDR2 YYEKEE, per germline (reference sequence). V trimming: 0 bases; J trimming: 10 bases; junction bases outside the gene matches: 6. The CDR3 DNA is TGTGCCAGCAGCTTGGGACAGGGGAGTGATCCCCAGCATTTT. Translated, it gives CASSLGQGSDPQHF.

The rearrangement uses TRBV29-1 and TRBJ2-2, with a weak D call TRBD2 (5 bases). Trimming took 7 bases from V and 7 from J, leaving 10 bases between them. Germline values: CDR1 SQVTM, CDR2 ANQGSEA. The CDR3 runs 11 residues. The CDR3 DNA follows: TGCAGCGGCCGCCGGGACGGGGAGCTGTTTTTT. Translation gives CSGRRDGELFF.

The table lists this clonotype with a few counts. This sequence joins TRBV12-3 or TRBV12-4 and TRBJ2-5; TRBD1 matches 7 bases. The CDR3 loop spans 15 amino acids. Trimming at V came to 4 bases and at J to 3 bases, leaving 8 bases not matched to a gene. The CDR3 sequence is CASSYLTGLKETQYF. The CDR3 DNA reads as TGTGCCAGCAGTTACCTGACAGGGTTAAAAGAGACCCAGTACTTC.